The 12 T cell receptor beta chains below all came from one sample that was sequenced in a study of blood T cell repertoires in COVID-19 (dated by TCRdb to 2018 to 2021). Libraries were built with the immunoSEQ multiplex PCR assay. TCRdb obtained this table from immuneACCESS and retained in-frame rearrangements with V and J assigned. These tables miss some clones; where compared with another copy, unresolved V genes account for less than half of the shortfall, and the remainder is unexplained. In this sample the table shows some 180,000 clones, 80% to 85% of which occur a single time. The ten largest clonotypes hold 6.5% to 8.5% of the sample. Sequencing input: peripheral blood. The origin of the receptors is a woman in her thirties or forties with COVID-19, enrolled during active disease.

CDR3 sequence: CASAARVTDTQYF. CDR3 nucleotide sequence: TGTGCTAGCGCGGCTAGAGTGACAGATACGCAGTATTTT. The rearrangement links TRBV12-5 to TRBJ2-3, with D unclear. The CDR3 length is 13 residues. Germline V gene data show CDR1 as LGHNT and CDR2 as FRNRAP. The V and J ends lost 9 bases and 3 bases respectively, with 13 bases between them.

The rearrangement joins TRBV6-5 to TRBJ1-6; 9 bases align to TRBD1. This CDR3 spans 14 amino acids. From germline, CDR1 is MNHEY and CDR2 SVGAGI. The J segment lost 7 bases and the V segment lost 6 bases, leaving 4 bases of the junction unmatched. The CDR3 region is CASSPDRGNSPLHF. In nucleotides, the CDR3 is TGTGCCAGCAGCCCCGACAGGGGGAATTCACCCCTCCACTTT.

This clone occurred a few times. The rearrangement uses TRBV5-1 and TRBJ1-3, with 9 bases lining up with TRBD1. Germline CDR1 reads SGHRS; CDR2 reads YFSETQ. The CDR3 length is 15 residues. V lost 5 bases to trimming and J lost 0 bases; unmatched junction nucleotides: 3. CDR3 in amino acids: CASREQGASGNTIYF. The CDR3 nucleotides read TGCGCCAGCAGGGAACAGGGGGCCTCTGGAAACACCATATATTTT.

This clone was counted between two and nine times. This rearrangement joins TRBV28 to TRBJ2-7, with D perhaps matching TRBD2 (5 bases). Germline CDR1 is MDHEN and CDR2 is SYDVKM. CDR3 length: 12 residues. Trimming removed 5 bases at V and 0 bases at J, with 5 bases between. The CDR3 bases are TGTGCCAGCAGTCGGGACTCCTACGAGCAGTACTTC. This codes for CASSRDSYEQYF.

The genes are TRBV12-5 and TRBJ2-3, with D hard to call. V was shortened by 1 base and J by 7 bases, with 9 bases between the two germline ends. This CDR3 comprises 13 residues. Germline V gene lookup returns CDR1 LGHNT and CDR2 FRNRAP. As DNA, the CDR3 is TGTGCTAGTGGTTTGGCAGGCGCTCATACGCAGTATTTT. Translated, it gives CASGLAGAHTQYF.

This rearrangement joins TRBV9 to TRBJ1-6; D perhaps matches TRBD1 (5 bases). Trimming took off 3 bases at V and 0 bases at J, with 10 bases between the two ends. This CDR3 spans 16 amino acids. The germline gives CDR1 SGDLS, CDR2 YYNGEE. CDR3 coding DNA: TGTGCCAGCAGCGCGTACAGGAGCTCCTATAATTCACCCCTCCACTTT. Translation gives CASSAYRSSYNSPLHF.

The chain recombines TRBV2 with TRBJ1-1; D call uncertain. V gave up 3 bases and J gave up 3 bases, with 8 bases separating them. CDR1 and CDR2 from the germline V gene are SNHLY and FYNNEI. The CDR3 runs to 13 residues. As DNA, the CDR3 is TGTGCCAGCAGTGAGGGGAGGTACACTGAAGCTTTCTTT. It yields the protein CASSEGRYTEAFF.

CDR3 amino acids: CASSMGTMGSNQPQHF. In DNA form, the CDR3 reads TGTGCCAGTAGTATGGGGACAATGGGTAGCAATCAGCCCCAGCATTTT. The genes are TRBV19 and TRBJ1-5; D may be TRBD1 (6 bases). Trimming took off 3 bases at V and 0 bases at J, with 12 bases between the two ends. Germline V gene lookup returns CDR1 LNHDA and CDR2 SQIVND (reference sequence). The CDR3 length is 16 residues.

The CDR3 loop reads CSASSYGYTF. Written as DNA, the CDR3 is TGCAGTGCTTCGAGCTATGGCTACACCTTC. The chain uses TRBV20-1 and TRBJ1-2; D call uncertain. The CDR3 covers 10 residues. The germline V gene encodes CDR1 DFQATT and CDR2 SNEGSKA (reference sequence). V lost 5 bases, J lost 4 bases, and 5 bases lay in between.

This clone appeared once. The chain couples TRBV7-9 to TRBJ1-4; D not certain. Germline V gene lookup returns CDR1 SEHNR and CDR2 FQNEAQ (reference sequence). The CDR3 has 15 residues. With 5 bases removed from V and 0 bases from J, the gap between germline ends came to 10 bases. The CDR3 region has the DNA TGTGCCAGCAGCCCGCGAAGAGCAACTAATGAAAAACTGTTTTTT. Residues: CASSPRRATNEKLFF.

The chain combines TRBV14 with TRBJ2-1; possible D gene TRBD2, 6 bases. The CDR3 runs to 13 residues. V gave up 6 bases and J gave up 10 bases, with 16 bases separating them. From germline, CDR1 is SGHDN and CDR2 FVKESK. CDR3 nucleotide sequence: TGTGCCAGCAGGGACGCCGGGACTCTAGAGCAGTTCTTC. Translated: CASRDAGTLEQFF.

This clone has a handful of counts. This rearrangement joins TRBV5-1 to TRBJ2-2; 10 nucleotides match TRBD2. CDR3 size: 16 residues. With V trimmed by 0 bases and J by 5 bases, 4 bases remained unmatched. CDR1 and CDR2 from the germline V gene are SGHRS and YFSETQ. CDR3 protein: CASSLGIAGGTGELFF. In DNA form, the CDR3 reads TGCGCCAGCAGCTTGGGGATAGCGGGAGGAACCGGGGAGCTGTTTTTT. The variable domain in full, completed from reference TRBV5-1 and TRBJ2-2, reads KAGVTQTPRYLIKTRGQQVTLSCSPISGHRSVSWYQQTPGQGLQFLFEYFSETQRNKGNFPGRFSGRQFSNSRSEMNVSTLELGDSALYLCASSLGIAGGTGELFFGEGSRLTVL.